The T cell receptor (beta chain) under discussion was sequenced for a study of T cell responses to AZD1222 COVID-19 vaccine (dated by TCRdb to the early 2020s). Regarding the study in general: A total of about 240 trial participants underwent TCR sequencing, of whom some 210 received two doses of AZD1222 and some 25 received two doses of the MenACWY control vaccine. Enrollment into the trials was organized by age into subgroups of 18-55, 56-69 and 70-plus years, and those subgroups contained around 150, 28 and 57 TCR-sequenced participants, respectively. The investigation overall reported the following: Conclusions about previously exposed vaccinees are limited because only a handful of AZD1222 recipients were SARS-CoV-2 seropositive at baseline. A significant rise in spike-specific TCR breadth and depth was observed after two AZD1222 doses relative to day 0 and relative to MenACWY recipients. Nearly half of unique spike-specific TCRs reportedly recognized epitopes outside regions mutated in the B.1.351 and B.1.1.7 variants. The whole spike protein was spanned by vaccine-associated CD4 TCRs, and dominant responses were seen in regions 160-218 and 743-854. In the small 56-69-year group, the increase in depth fell short of significance, most likely because of low power. Participants were mostly white British and included more females than males, and it was suggested by the authors that clonal diversity may have been underestimated. Because no day 14 peak-response samples were available, repertoires were characterized only after the peak T cell response.

The label giving this sample's time point can be read as: about 28 days (+/-7) after the second vaccine dose. AZD1222 recipients whose second dose came at about 4 weeks and those whose second dose came at about 12 weeks were combined into one group, since spike-specific TCR depth and breadth did not differ between the two schedules. The vaccinee samples were drawn from two UK trials, COV001 and COV002, one of which was a single-blind randomized controlled phase 2/3 trial testing AZD1222 (ChAdOx1 nCoV-19) in healthy adults. For TCRbeta chain sequencing, PBMC samples were collected from trial participants at day 0 and at day 28 after the second dose. With regard to this clone: The specificity of this receptor is unknown. Within one base of it there is no much larger clone, and no base qualities were kept.

The CDR3 regions of human TCRbeta chains were analyzed by immunosequencing. The source study handled its data this way. TCRs in the repertoires were compared against a reference library of SARS-CoV-2-specific TCRs that had been generated with the MIRA antigen-specificity platform. Breadth meant the fraction of unique TCRs that were SARS-CoV-2-associated, whereas depth meant the fraction of total T cells that were SARS-CoV-2-associated. Using the MIRA data, each spike-specific TCR was mapped to the spike region that the TCR reacts to and placed in a CD4 or CD8 class. Log10-transformed breadth and depth values were compared by one-way ANOVA with Sidak's multiple comparisons tests. What TCRdb holds here is the immuneACCESS table cut down to in-frame rearrangements. Part of the clones is not present; checked against another copy, under half of the missing clones reflect an unresolved V gene, and the others are unexplained. V and J calls and clone size are copied from that table; D and trimming were computed from the DNA. The sample includes about 150,000 clones, with 91% observed a single time. Together, the top ten hold around 1.2% of the sample.

V is trimmed back by 7 bases and J by 0 bases, and the junction contains 1 base that no gene match accounts for. Counted from cysteine to phenylalanine, this CDR3 has 15 amino acids. This entry keeps only the CDR3 DNA: 45 bases, framed from base 1. CDR1 and CDR2 (SNHLY, FYNNEI) derive from the germline V gene. Material: peripheral blood, obtained 28 days after the second AZD1222 dose. The sequence is built from TRBV2 and TRBJ2-1; a stretch of 12 junction bases matches TRBD2. This TCR was sampled from an adult who received the AZD1222 COVID-19 vaccine. CDR3 loop: CASTSGRGSYNEQFF. The nucleotide sequence is TGTGCCAGCACTAGCGGGAGGGGCTCCTACAATGAGCAGTTCTTC.